The 31 T cell receptor beta chains in this list originate from one sample, sequenced in a study of blood T cell repertoires in COVID-19. Using immunoSEQ multiplex PCR, the repertoire was profiled, and TCRdb retains in-frame clones only, with some absent. Counted here are over 150,000 clones, approximately 86% occurring once; the ten biggest clones make up more than 7.5%. The sample taken for sequencing was peripheral blood. Receptors originate from a man aged 50 or older with active or convalescent COVID-19.

The chain uses TRBV2 and TRBJ1-1; possible D gene TRBD1, 6 bases. Germline V CDR1 and CDR2: SNHLY, FYNNEI. The CDR3 spans 12 residues. V gave up 6 bases and J gave up 7 bases, with 12 bases separating them. This CDR3 is CASRQGLGEAFF. CDR3 DNA sequence: TGTGCCAGCAGACAGGGATTGGGTGAAGCTTTCTTT.

The rearrangement uses TRBV3-1 (or the pseudogene TRBV3-2) and TRBJ2-3, with 15 bases fitting TRBD2. The CDR3 extends over 17 amino acids. V dropped 2 bases and J dropped 4; count of bases not matched to a gene: 4. In germline, CDR1 is LGHDT, CDR2 YNNKEL (reference sequence). CDR3 in amino acids: CASSQRTSGGASDTQYF. The CDR3 DNA follows: TGTGCCAGCAGCCAAAGGACTAGCGGGGGGGCCTCAGATACGCAGTATTTT.

The rearrangement joins TRBV3-1 (or the pseudogene TRBV3-2) to TRBJ1-6, with 7 bases fitting TRBD1. V shed 2 bases and J 7 bases; nucleotides not matched to a gene: 5. The V gene's germline CDR1 is LGHDT and CDR2 YNNKEL (reference sequence). CDR3 length equals 15 residues. The CDR3 spells CASSQTGTVNSPLHF. The CDR3 DNA is TGTGCCAGCAGCCAAACCGGGACAGTAAATTCACCCCTCCACTTT.

The chain uses TRBV5-1 and TRBJ1-1; unclear D gene. Germline values: CDR1 SGHRS, CDR2 YFSETQ. The CDR3 contains 16 residues. V was pared by 0 bases and J by 0 bases, with 12 bases between. The CDR3 sequence is CASSLASGVMNTEAFF. The CDR3 bases are TGCGCCAGCAGCTTGGCGTCTGGAGTCATGAACACTGAAGCTTTCTTT. Full variable domain (rest looked up from reference TRBV5-1 and TRBJ1-1): KAGVTQTPRYLIKTRGQQVTLSCSPISGHRSVSWYQQTPGQGLQFLFEYFSETQRNKGNFPGRFSGRQFSNSRSEMNVSTLELGDSALYLCASSLASGVMNTEAFFGQGTRLTVV.

The chain couples TRBV15 to TRBJ2-3, with TRBD2 matching over 12 bases. This CDR3 is built from 16 residues. The trim removed 0 bases at V and 6 bases at J, leaving 4 bases unmatched. Germline CDR1 is LNHNV and CDR2 is YYDKDF (reference sequence). The CDR3 DNA is TGTGCCACCAGCAGAGATCTAGCGGGGGGGCCGGATACGCAGTATTTT. Encoded protein: CATSRDLAGGPDTQYF.

The genes are TRBV9 and TRBJ2-5, with TRBD1 matching over 11 bases. The germline V gene has CDR1 SGDLS and CDR2 YYNGEE. The CDR3 consists of 15 residues. The V gene end was trimmed by 3 bases and the J gene end by 4 bases; junction bases not matched to a gene: 5. The CDR3 nucleotides are TGTGCCAGCAGCGATGGGACAGGGGGATTAGAGACCCAGTACTTC. Protein product: CASSDGTGGLETQYF.

This rearrangement joins TRBV7-6 to TRBJ2-7; 12 bases are a match to TRBD2. The CDR3 is 14 residues long. Germline-derived CDR1 and CDR2 are SGHVS and FNYEAQ. V gave up 5 bases and J gave up 3 bases; unmatched junction bases: 2. CDR3 nucleotides: TGTGCCAGCAGCCCGACTAGCGGGAGCTACGAGCAGTACTTC. Its translation: CASSPTSGSYEQYF.

The rearrangement uses TRBV5-1 and TRBJ2-1, with 8 bases identical to TRBD2. CDR1 and CDR2 (germline): SGHRS, YFSETQ. The CDR3 is 15 amino acids. The ends lost 3 bases at V and 8 bases at J; junction bases unmatched: 10. The CDR3 bases are TGCGCCAGCAGCTCCGGGAGGGGACTGGGGGATGAGCAGTTCTTC. Protein: CASSSGRGLGDEQFF.

A few counts support this clone. The rearrangement joins TRBV30 to TRBJ1-4, with D maybe TRBD1 (5 bases). CDR3 length equals 15 residues. Trimming pared 2 bases from V and 0 bases from J, leaving 10 bases between. CDR1 GTSNPN and CDR2 SVGIG come from the germline V gene (reference sequence). CDR3 residues: CAWSFRQTTNEKLFF. The CDR3 bases are TGTGCCTGGAGTTTTAGACAGACAACTAATGAAAAACTGTTTTTT.

This chain links TRBV5-1 with TRBJ1-4; D gene unclear. This CDR3 comprises 17 residues. The V gene's germline CDR1 is SGHRS and CDR2 YFSETQ. V lost 3 bases to trimming and J lost 2 bases, with 17 bases between them. The CDR3 is CASSSLPSLGTNEKLFF. CDR3 DNA: TGCGCCAGCAGCTCCCTTCCTTCACTGGGCACTAATGAAAAACTGTTTTTT.

The rearrangement joins TRBV30 to TRBJ2-7; the D gene is possibly TRBD2 (5 bases). Germline V CDR1 and CDR2: GTSNPN, SVGIG (reference sequence). The CDR3 is made up of 15 amino acids. Trimming removed 4 bases at V and 0 bases at J, with 16 bases between. As DNA, the CDR3 is TGTGCCTGGACTGAGGGCCCTAGGAGCTCCTACGAGCAGTACTTC. This encodes CAWTEGPRSSYEQYF.

The chain carries TRBV6-2 or TRBV6-3 and TRBJ1-4; no firm D call. Trimming removed 6 bases from V and 8 bases from J, with 16 bases in between. The germline CDR1 and CDR2 sequences are MNHEY and SVGEGT. CDR3 length equals 14 residues. CDR3 residues: CASSSGRIEEKLFF. The CDR3 coding sequence is TGTGCCAGCAGCTCGGGGAGAATAGAGGAAAAACTGTTTTTT.

The rearrangement uses TRBV6-2 or TRBV6-3 and TRBJ1-5, with 8 bases lining up with TRBD1. Unmatched junction bases numbered 8, after V lost 2 bases and J lost 2 bases. Per the germline V gene, CDR1 is MNHEY and CDR2 is SVGEGT. This CDR3 has 17 amino acids. CDR3 bases: TGTGCCAGCAGTTACCCATCGACAGGGGAGCGCAATCAGCCCCAGCATTTT. Protein sequence: CASSYPSTGERNQPQHF.

This clone was detected only once. This CDR3 is CATTGGHLETQYF. Here the CDR3 DNA reads TGTGCCACCACCGGGGGGCACTTAGAGACCCAGTACTTC. This chain connects TRBV15 to TRBJ2-5; D may be TRBD2 (7 bases). CDR1 and CDR2 from the germline V gene are LNHNV and YYDKDF (reference sequence). The CDR3 has 13 residues. Deletions cut 7 bases from V and 4 bases from J, with 13 bases between. The whole variable domain, remainder taken from reference TRBV15 and TRBJ2-5, is DAMVIQNPRYQVTQFGKPVTLSCSQTLNHNVMYWYQQKSSQAPKLLFHYYDKDFNNEADTPDNFQSRRPNTSFCFLDIRSPGLGDTAMYLCATTGGHLETQYFGPGTRLLVL.

V gene TRBV11-3 combines with J gene TRBJ2-1; 8 nucleotides align to TRBD1. This CDR3 region has 13 residues. V trimming: 4 bases; J trimming: 9 bases; junction bases outside the gene matches: 5. Germline V gene data show CDR1 as SGHNT and CDR2 as YENEEA. The CDR3 DNA sequence: TGTGCCAGCAGCTCCAGGACAGGGAGTGAGCAGTTCTTC. It specifies CASSSRTGSEQFF.

The chain joins TRBV12-3 or TRBV12-4 to TRBJ1-3, with D maybe TRBD1 (5 bases). This CDR3 contains 12 residues. V was trimmed by 5 bases and J by 10 bases, leaving 12 bases between them. CDR3 residues: CASSNQGETIYF. The CDR3 nucleotides read TGTGCCAGCAGTAACCAGGGCGAGACCATATATTTT.

The genes are TRBV28 and TRBJ2-5, with 13 bases matching TRBD2. The CDR3 extends over 19 amino acids. The germline CDR1 and CDR2 sequences are MDHEN and SYDVKM. J lost 0 bases, V lost 2 bases, and 9 bases had no gene match. The CDR3 spells CASSLLTSGGQINQETQYF. CDR3 bases: TGTGCCAGCAGTTTACTGACTAGCGGGGGGCAAATAAACCAAGAGACCCAGTACTTC. The full variable domain, with the rest looked up from reference TRBV28 and TRBJ2-5, is DVKVTQSSRYLVKRTGEKVFLECVQDMDHENMFWYRQDPGLGLRLIYFSYDVKMKEKGDIPEGYSVSREKKERFSLILESASTNQTSMYLCASSLLTSGGQINQETQYFGPGTRLLVL.

This sequence joins TRBV19 and TRBJ2-2; 12 bases fit TRBD2. CDR1 and CDR2 (germline): LNHDA, SQIVND (reference sequence). V dropped 5 bases and J dropped 6; count of bases not matched to a gene: 7. This CDR3 region has 16 residues. The CDR3 reads CASSSSGRAYPGELFF. CDR3 sequence (DNA): TGTGCCAGTAGTTCTAGCGGGAGGGCTTACCCCGGGGAGCTGTTTTTT.

The rearrangement uses TRBV11-1 and TRBJ2-7; 9 bases align to TRBD1. The V and J ends lost 6 bases and 5 bases, in that order; junction bases with no gene match: 11. The germline CDR1 and CDR2 sequences are SGHAT and FQDESV (reference sequence). The length of the CDR3 is 15 residues. DNA of the CDR3: TGTGCCAGCAGTTTGACCGGGACAGGGTTGCACGAGCAGTACTTC. The encoded protein is CASSLTGTGLHEQYF.

With regard to this clone: This may come from a read error, since a much larger clone is one base off. The chain combines TRBV5-4 with TRBJ2-7; 9 nucleotides agree with TRBD1. The CDR3 loop spans 13 amino acids. Per the germline V gene, CDR1 is SGHNT and CDR2 is YYREEE (reference sequence). Trimming took 5 bases from V and 3 from J; bases not matched to a gene: 3. The CDR3 reads CASSRDRVYEQYF. CDR3 nucleotides: TGTGCCAGCAGTCGGGACAGGGTCTACGAGCAGTACTTC.

V and J are TRBV6-2 or TRBV6-3 and TRBJ1-1; 7 nucleotides line up with TRBD1. Germline values: CDR1 MNHEY, CDR2 SVGEGT. CDR3 length equals 14 residues. V was clipped by 4 bases and J by 1 base; unmatched bases: 3. CDR3 in DNA: TGTGCCAGCAGTTCACAGGGGACGAACACTGAAGCTTTCTTT. Translation: CASSSQGTNTEAFF.

J is TRBJ1-3 and V is TRBV5-1; the match to TRBD1 covers 11 bases. Germline assignment: CDR1 SGHRS and CDR2 YFSETQ. This CDR3 is 16 amino acids long. After removal of 3 bases from V and 0 bases from J, the junction contained 2 bases not matched to a gene. CDR3 in DNA: TGCGCCAGCAGCTCCGGGACAGGGGGCTCTGGAAACACCATATATTTT. Its protein is CASSSGTGGSGNTIYF.

The chain uses TRBV3-1 (or the pseudogene TRBV3-2) and TRBJ1-3, with a weak D call TRBD1 (5 bases). V was pared by 0 bases and J by 0 bases, with 9 bases between. CDR1 is LGHDT, CDR2 YNNKEL, per germline (reference sequence). The length of the CDR3 is 16 residues. The CDR3 sequence: CASSQEDRLSGNTIYF. CDR3 DNA sequence: TGTGCCAGCAGCCAAGAAGACAGACTCTCTGGAAACACCATATATTTT.

The chain carries TRBV19 and TRBJ2-5, with 9 bases matching TRBD1. V shed 5 bases, J shed 2 bases, and the junction held 6 bases outside the gene matches. CDR1 LNHDA and CDR2 SQIVND come from the germline V gene (reference sequence). The CDR3 length is 15 residues. The CDR3: CASSLGQGRQETQYF. CDR3 DNA: TGTGCCAGTAGTCTCGGACAGGGGAGGCAAGAGACCCAGTACTTC.

V is TRBV19 and J is TRBJ1-4, with D tentatively TRBD1 (5 bases). Germline-derived CDR1 and CDR2 are LNHDA and SQIVND (reference sequence). The CDR3 runs to 14 residues. Deletions cut 5 bases from V and 4 bases from J, with 11 bases between. This CDR3 reads CASSAGTVNEKLFF. The CDR3, as DNA: TGTGCCAGTAGTGCGGGGACCGTTAATGAAAAACTGTTTTTT.

A single count supports this clone. The V and J genes are TRBV4-2 and TRBJ1-1; D is ambiguous. Trimming pared 0 bases from V and 10 bases from J, leaving 12 bases between. Germline CDR1 is LGHNA and CDR2 is YNFKEQ. The CDR3 contains 13 residues. CDR3 residues: CASSQEVGRVAFF. CDR3 DNA: TGTGCCAGCAGCCAAGAGGTGGGGAGGGTAGCTTTCTTT.

J is TRBJ2-2 and V is TRBV3-1 (or the pseudogene TRBV3-2), with 7 bases matching TRBD1. Germline V CDR1 and CDR2: LGHDT, YNNKEL (reference sequence). Unmatched junction bases numbered 10, after V lost 4 bases and J lost 5 bases. The CDR3 spans 16 residues. This CDR3 reads CASSRYQGERTGELFF. Here the CDR3 DNA reads TGTGCCAGCAGCCGATACCAGGGGGAGAGGACCGGGGAGCTGTTTTTT.

As to this clone: The same CDR3 can be traced to other DNA sequences in this sample. V gene TRBV30 combines with J gene TRBJ1-2, with D possibly TRBD1 on 5 matching bases. From germline, CDR1 is GTSNPN and CDR2 SVGIG (reference sequence). V dropped 0 bases and J dropped 4 bases, with 9 bases sitting between them. The CDR3 sequence is 13 residues long. The CDR3 sequence is CAWSVGRTYGYTF. The CDR3 DNA reads TGTGCCTGGAGTGTGGGGCGGACCTATGGCTACACCTTC.

This clone has only one observation. The rearrangement joins TRBV7-9 to TRBJ2-3; weak D call: TRBD2 (6 bases). The ends were cut back, 1 base at V and 3 bases at J, with 11 bases in the middle. Per germline, CDR1 SEHNR and CDR2 FQNEAQ (reference sequence). This CDR3 spans 15 amino acids. The CDR3 region has the DNA TGTGCCAGCAGCTTAGGGGGGGAGAGTACAGATACGCAGTATTTT. Residues: CASSLGGESTDTQYF.

The chain couples TRBV7-2 to TRBJ2-7; TRBD1 matches 8 bases. V lost 0 bases, J lost 2 bases, and 3 bases stayed unmatched. CDR1 is SGHTA, CDR2 FQGNSA, per germline. This CDR3 spans 15 amino acids. This CDR3 reads CASSLAAQGAYEQYF. CDR3 in DNA: TGTGCCAGCAGCTTAGCGGCACAGGGGGCCTACGAGCAGTACTTC.

The genes are TRBV2 and TRBJ1-3, with a weak D call TRBD1 (5 bases). From germline, CDR1 is SNHLY and CDR2 FYNNEI. CDR3 length: 16 residues. Trimming shortened V by 5 bases and J by 3 bases, and 17 bases separated the two germline ends. The CDR3 spells CASSPSGGRGGNTIYF. CDR3 coding DNA: TGTGCCAGCAGTCCTAGCGGGGGTAGGGGTGGAAACACCATATATTTT.